This entry lists 15 T cell receptor beta chains sequenced from one sample in a study of ipilimumab plus nivolumab after autologous stem cell transplantation. This table comes from immunoSEQ multiplex PCR, and its TCRdb copy is limited to in-frame clones, with some not included. In the table there are 84,000 or so clones, 83% of which are singletons. This specimen consisted of PBMCs, obtained in a trial of ipilimumab plus nivolumab as post-transplant consolidation. The source is a male donor with diffuse large B-cell lymphoma.

On this clone: This CDR3 is also generated by other DNA sequences in the sample. V gene TRBV11-3 combines with J gene TRBJ2-2, with unresolved D. This CDR3 is 13 amino acids long. V dropped 1 base and J dropped 4 bases, with 4 bases sitting between them. Per germline, CDR1 SGHNT and CDR2 YENEEA. CDR3 DNA: TGTGCCAGCAGCTTAGTGCGCACCGGGGAGCTGTTTTTT. Amino acids: CASSLVRTGELFF.

The V and J genes are TRBV5-4 and TRBJ2-1; a possible D gene is TRBD2 (7 bases). The CDR3 runs to 15 residues. With 4 bases removed from V and 6 bases from J, the gap between germline ends came to 17 bases. In germline, CDR1 is SGHNT, CDR2 YYREEE (reference sequence). The CDR3 bases are TGTGCCAGCAGCGGGGGCCCAGCGGGGTTCAATGAGCAGTTCTTC. Translated: CASSGGPAGFNEQFF.

There are a few counts of this clone. The V call is TRBV19, the J call TRBJ1-6; D unresolved. Per the germline V gene, CDR1 is LNHDA and CDR2 is SQIVND (reference sequence). This CDR3 is 13 amino acids long. V lost 2 bases and J 9 bases, leaving 8 bases between the germline ends. In nucleotides, the CDR3 is TGTGCCAGTAGTATAACCGGTGCTTCACCCCTCCACTTT. This gives the protein CASSITGASPLHF.

The chain carries TRBV5-1 and TRBJ2-2, with 11 positions matching TRBD1. CDR3 length equals 16 residues. The ends lost 2 bases at V and 4 bases at J; junction bases unmatched: 4. Germline V gives CDR1 SGHRS, CDR2 YFSETQ. This chain's CDR3 is CASSFRTGGSTGELFF. The CDR3 bases are TGCGCCAGCAGCTTCCGGACAGGGGGCTCCACCGGGGAGCTGTTTTTT.

This clone was recorded a few times. This chain links TRBV9 with TRBJ1-1; D is unresolved. CDR3 length: 13 amino acids. The V end lost 3 bases, the J end lost 5 bases, and 11 bases lay between the germline ends. Germline CDR1 and CDR2: SGDLS and YYNGEE. The CDR3 coding sequence is TGTGCCAGCAGCGCCGGTCCGGGGACTGAAGCTTTCTTT. Protein sequence: CASSAGPGTEAFF.

V gene TRBV4-1 combines with J gene TRBJ1-5, with 7 nucleotides matching TRBD1. The junction had 7 bases not matched to a gene; V was cut back by 2 bases and J by 0 bases. There are 17 residues in the CDR3. Germline assignment: CDR1 MGHRA and CDR2 YSYEKL. The CDR3 region is CASSQPGQKYSNQPQHF. The CDR3 nucleotides are TGCGCCAGCAGCCAACCGGGACAGAAATATAGCAATCAGCCCCAGCATTTT.

This chain links TRBV5-1 with TRBJ1-1; the match to TRBD1 covers 8 bases. The V and J ends lost 4 bases and 3 bases, in that order; junction bases with no gene match: 8. The CDR3 spans 15 residues. Germline assignment: CDR1 SGHRS and CDR2 YFSETQ. Here the CDR3 DNA reads TGCGCCAGCAGCCCAGGACAGGGTCGGGACACTGAAGCTTTCTTT. It yields the protein CASSPGQGRDTEAFF.

The chain uses TRBV18 and TRBJ2-3; 11 nucleotides agree with TRBD2. CDR1 is KGHSH, CDR2 LQKENI, per germline. V gave up 5 bases and J gave up 2 bases; unmatched junction bases: 6. The CDR3 loop spans 16 amino acids. The CDR3 DNA reads as TGTGCCAGCTCATCAACTAGCGGGGGCCTCACAGATACGCAGTATTTT. It codes for CASSSTSGGLTDTQYF.

There are a few counts of this clone. The chain recombines TRBV5-4 with TRBJ1-2; a possible D gene is TRBD1 (6 bases). The V gene lost 4 bases and the J gene lost 8 bases, with 21 bases spanning the gap. There are 15 residues in the CDR3. CDR1 and CDR2 from the germline V gene are SGHNT and YYREEE (reference sequence). The CDR3 DNA is TGTGCCAGCAGCCAACGCTATTCGGGGGCTTGGGGCTACACCTTC. It encodes CASSQRYSGAWGYTF.

The J gene is TRBJ2-2, the V gene TRBV5-4, with a weak D call TRBD2 (6 bases). CDR1 is SGHNT, CDR2 YYREEE, per germline (reference sequence). V shed 5 bases and J shed 1 base, with 12 bases lying between them. This CDR3 has 15 residues. Here the CDR3 reads CASRGQGGNTGELFF. In nucleotides, the CDR3 is TGTGCCAGCAGAGGGCAGGGAGGGAACACCGGGGAGCTGTTTTTT. Drawing the rest from reference TRBV5-4 and TRBJ2-2, the complete variable domain is ETGVTQSPTHLIKTRGQQVTLRCSSQSGHNTVSWYQQALGQGPQFIFQYYREEENGRGNFPPRFSGLQFPNYSSELNVNALELDDSALYLCASRGQGGNTGELFFGEGSRLTVL.

The chain employs TRBV4-2 and TRBJ2-7; 8 bases line up with TRBD2. This CDR3 comprises 17 residues. Trimming at V came to 3 bases and at J to 3 bases, leaving 13 bases not matched to a gene. Looked up from germline, CDR1 is LGHNA and CDR2 is YNFKEQ. CDR3 region: CASSHQTVTGGGYEQYF. As DNA, the CDR3 is TGTGCCAGCAGCCACCAAACCGTTACGGGGGGGGGCTACGAGCAGTACTTC.

This rearrangement joins TRBV5-6 to TRBJ2-2; 7 bases agree with TRBD1. This CDR3 has 16 amino acids. Germline CDR1 is SGHDT and CDR2 is YYEEEE. V lost 3 bases, J lost 5 bases, and 10 bases stayed unmatched. The CDR3 bases are TGTGCCAGCAGCTGGGGCCTCAGGGGGACAACCGGGGAGCTGTTTTTT. It yields the protein CASSWGLRGTTGELFF.

V is TRBV7-2 and J is TRBJ1-4, with 9 bases lining up with TRBD1. Germline assignment: CDR1 SGHTA and CDR2 FQGNSA. The J segment lost 5 bases and the V segment lost 5 bases, leaving 3 bases of the junction unmatched. The CDR3 has 14 amino acids. CDR3 region: CASSPTGGNEKLFF. The CDR3 nucleotides are TGTGCCAGCAGCCCGACAGGGGGAAATGAAAAACTGTTTTTT.

This chain joins TRBV11-1 and TRBJ2-3; D not resolved. Trimming removed 5 bases from V and 3 bases from J, with 12 bases in between. The V gene's germline CDR1 is SGHAT and CDR2 FQDESV (reference sequence). This CDR3 contains 14 residues. The CDR3 reads CASSPERVTDTQYF. For the CDR3, the DNA is TGTGCCAGCAGCCCGGAGCGAGTAACAGATACGCAGTATTTT.

The genes are TRBV6-5 and TRBJ2-3; D ambiguous. There are 14 residues in the CDR3. The germline V gene has CDR1 MNHEY and CDR2 SVGAGI. Trimming removed 5 bases at V and 0 bases at J, with 9 bases between. The CDR3 is CASSPTASTDTQYF. The CDR3, as DNA: TGTGCCAGCAGTCCGACGGCAAGCACAGATACGCAGTATTTT.